The 6 T cell receptor beta chains below were found in one sample sequenced in a study of cytomegalovirus exposure and HLA in healthy donors. TCRdb's copy holds only in-frame clones and misses some; the assay was immunoSEQ multiplex PCR. The sample has some 150,000 clones, 86% seen once. Sequencing was done on a sample of PBMCs. The receptors stem from a man between 18 and 35 years old in good health and CMV-seropositive.

The chain uses TRBV10-2 and TRBJ2-7, with 9 bases that match TRBD2. The CDR3 sequence is 12 residues long. Germline V lookup: CDR1 WSHSY, CDR2 SAAADI. The V and J ends lost 7 bases and 4 bases, in that order; junction bases with no gene match: 2. For the CDR3, the DNA is TGCGCCAGCAAAAGCGGGGGGTACGAGCAGTACTTC. As protein: CASKSGGYEQYF.

The chain recombines TRBV6-5 with TRBJ2-5; D remains unclear. The CDR3 is 11 residues long. The V end was cut by 7 bases, the J end by 4 bases, with 7 bases between. Germline values: CDR1 MNHEY, CDR2 SVGAGI. CDR3 in DNA: TGTGCCAGCAAGCAGCGAGAGACCCAGTACTTC. Translation: CASKQRETQYF.

CDR3 sequence reads: CASSSRGLYGYTF. CDR3 bases: TGTGCCAGCAGTTCCAGGGGTCTCTATGGCTACACCTTC. The chain is built from TRBV27 and TRBJ1-2; a weak D match, TRBD1 (6 bases). The CDR3 spans 13 residues. Between the trimmed V and J ends, which lost 4 bases and 4 bases, there was a span of 10 bases. The germline gives CDR1 MNHEY, CDR2 SMNVEV (reference sequence).

This chain connects TRBV7-9 to TRBJ2-7; unclear D gene. The CDR3 covers 13 residues. Germline loops: CDR1 SEHNR, CDR2 FQNEAQ (reference sequence). The germline V and J ends were trimmed by 4 bases and 5 bases, with 12 bases remaining between them. The chain's CDR3 is CASSSRLDDEQYF. The CDR3 region has the DNA TGTGCCAGCAGCTCCCGATTAGATGACGAGCAGTACTTC.

This chain connects TRBV18 to TRBJ2-7, with 7 bases that match TRBD1. From germline, CDR1 is KGHSH and CDR2 LQKENI. V gave up 3 bases and J gave up 7 bases; unmatched junction bases: 9. The CDR3 length is 14 residues. CDR3 sequence: CASSPKTGNGEQYF. CDR3 DNA sequence: TGTGCCAGCTCACCGAAGACAGGGAACGGGGAGCAGTACTTC.

The chain has TRBV4-1 and TRBJ2-2, with D possibly being TRBD1 (6 bases). The CDR3 is 17 residues long. V was cut by 3 bases and J by 3 bases, with 17 bases left in between. CDR1 is MGHRA, CDR2 YSYEKL, per germline. The DNA for the CDR3 is TGCGCCAGCAGCCAGATGGGGGCCAGGGTTCACACCGGGGAGCTGTTTTTT. Translated: CASSQMGARVHTGELFF.